This is a list of T cell receptor beta chains from one sample in a study of cytomegalovirus exposure and HLA in healthy donors. TCRdb's table, derived via immunoSEQ multiplex PCR, lists solely in-frame clones and lacks some. The table lists 65,000 to 90,000 clones, about four fifths of them singletons, with approximately 9% in the top ten. Sequences were obtained from PBMCs. These receptors all stem from a woman between 40 and 50 years old in good health and CMV-seropositive. The CDR3 runs from the conserved cysteine through the conserved F or W. D genes are given only for firm matches. Size is omitted from some rows. Given values are once, few, many or a class for expanded clones.

>-|TRBJ1-3|-|TRBV7-9
TGTGCCAGCCTAAGAGAGAGCTCTGGAAACACCATATATTTT
CASLRESSGNTIYF
>TRBD2|TRBJ2-5|-|TRBV6-5
TGTGCCAGCAGTTCGGGACTAGCGGGGCAAGAGACCCAGTACTTC
CASSSGLAGQETQYF
>-|TRBJ1-1|-|TRBV21-1
TGTGCCAGCAGCCCACCCCAAGGACAGGGGCGAAGAGCTTTCTTT
CASSPPQGQGRRAFF
>-|TRBJ1-2|-|TRBV27
TGTGCCAGCAGTTTATCGAGGGCGGGGAGAGAAGGCTACACCTTC
CASSLSRAGREGYTF
>TRBD1|TRBJ1-1|-|TRBV19
TGTGCCAGTACTATCACAGGGGGGGGTGAAGCTTTCTTT
CASTITGGGEAFF
>-|TRBJ1-6|few|TRBV18
TGTGCCAGCTCGGAGAACTATAATTCACCCCTCCACTTT
CASSENYNSPLHF
>TRBD2|TRBJ2-5|-|TRBV28
TGTGCCAGCAGTCCGTCCCCGGGGGGACAAGAGACCCAGTACTTC
CASSPSPGGQETQYF
>TRBD1|TRBJ2-1|-|TRBV7-2
TGTGCCAGCAGCTTAGGGACAGGTTCACTCAATGAGCAGTTCTTC
CASSLGTGSLNEQFF
>TRBD1|TRBJ2-5|-|TRBV18
TGTGCCAGCTCACCACCCACAGGGGACCACCGGGAGACCCAGTACTTC
CASSPPTGDHRETQYF
>TRBD1|TRBJ1-5|-|TRBV19
TGTGCCAGTAATGAGGGGACAGCTAGCAATCAGCCCCAGCATTTT
CASNEGTASNQPQHF
>-|TRBJ1-1|-|TRBV18
TGTGCCAGCTCACCCGGACAGTCAAACACTGAAGCTTTCTTT
CASSPGQSNTEAFF
>-|TRBJ1-6|-|TRBV19
TGTGCCAGTAGTCTTCCCACAGGGCGGAATTCACCCCTCCACTTT
CASSLPTGRNSPLHF
>TRBD1|TRBJ2-2|-|TRBV18
TGTGCCAGCTCACGGGATCAGGGGGCCGGCACCGGGGAGCTGTTTTTT
CASSRDQGAGTGELFF
>-|TRBJ2-1|-|TRBV14
TGTGCCAGCAGCCTTTACCCAAGGAGGGCGGAGCAGTTCTTC
CASSLYPRRAEQFF
>TRBD1|TRBJ2-7|-|TRBV19
TGTGCCAGTAGTATCAGAGGGACAGGGGACACCTACGAGCAGTACTTC
CASSIRGTGDTYEQYF
>TRBD1|TRBJ2-7|once|TRBV11-2
TGTGCCAGCAGCTGGGGACAGGGACGGGGCTACGAGCAGTACTTC
CASSWGQGRGYEQYF
>-|TRBJ2-5|once|TRBV19
TGTGCCAGTAGTCCCCCAGGGGGGAAGAGAGACCAGTACTTC
CASSPPGGKRDQYF
>TRBD2|TRBJ2-1|few|TRBV28
TGTGCCAGCAGTGAGAGCGGGGGCCTTTCCTACAATGAGCAGTTCTTC
CASSESGGLSYNEQFF
>TRBD1|TRBJ2-7|-|TRBV27
TGTGCCAGCAGTCTAGACTCAGGGGGCGGAGAGCAGTACTTC
CASSLDSGGGEQYF
>TRBD2|TRBJ2-5|-|TRBV29-1
TGCAGCGTTGAATGGGGGGGTGGGAGCCTCCAAGAGACCCAGTACTTC
CSVEWGGGSLQETQYF
>TRBD2|TRBJ2-2|-|TRBV7-2
TGTGCCAGCAGCTTACTAGCGGGCACCGGGGAGCTGTTTTTT
CASSLLAGTGELFF
>-|TRBJ1-2|-|TRBV4-1
TGCGCCAGCAGCGCCCAGGAGGGGCTGTCTAACTATGGCTACACCTTC
CASSAQEGLSNYGYTF
>TRBD1|TRBJ2-5|-|TRBV18
TGTGCCAGCTCGGGGACAGGAGAGACCCAGTACTTC
CASSGTGETQYF
>-|TRBJ2-5|-|TRBV28
TGTGCCAGCAGTACTCCTGGCGGGGGCCGTCAAGAGACCCAGTACTTC
CASSTPGGGRQETQYF
>-|TRBJ2-2|-|TRBV29-1
TGCAGCGTTAGAGGGTACACCGGGGAGCTGTTTTTT
CSVRGYTGELFF
>-|TRBJ1-6|-|TRBV2
TGTGCCAGCAGGGGGGCTACGAATTCACCCCTCCACTTT
CASRGATNSPLHF
>TRBD2|TRBJ2-2|-|TRBV7-3
TGTGCCAGCAGCCTGGGGCGGGGGGCAAGCGGGGAGCTGTTTTTT
CASSLGRGASGELFF
>TRBD2|TRBJ2-7|-|TRBV19
TGTGCCAGTACCCGGACGGGAGGGATCTACGAGCAGTACTTC
CASTRTGGIYEQYF
>TRBD1|TRBJ2-3|-|TRBV28
TGTGCCAGCAGTCCTGGGACAGGGGGCACAGATACGCAGTATTTT
CASSPGTGGTDTQYF
>-|TRBJ1-4|-|TRBV6-5
TGTGCCAGCAGCGCCCCAGGGATTGGGGAAAAACTGTTTTTT
CASSAPGIGEKLFF
>TRBD1|TRBJ1-4|-|TRBV9
TGTGCCAGCAGCCTGCGGACAGGCCCCGACGAAAAACTGTTTTTT
CASSLRTGPDEKLFF
>-|TRBJ2-5|-|TRBV9
TGTGCCAGCAGCGGAGTGGGCGGGGACCAAGAGACCCAGTACTTC
CASSGVGGDQETQYF
>TRBD2|TRBJ2-2|-|TRBV5-4
TGTGCCAGCAGCTTGGGACTAGCGGGGGGTTCGGGCACCGGGGAGCTGTTTTTT
CASSLGLAGGSGTGELFF
>-|TRBJ1-3|few|TRBV4-1
TGCGCCAGCAGCCAAGTGACATACTCTGGAAACACCATATATTTT
CASSQVTYSGNTIYF
>TRBD1|TRBJ1-4|-|TRBV7-3
TGTGCCAGCGCACTCAACCCGGGACAGGGAACAACTAATGAAAAACTGTTTTTT
CASALNPGQGTTNEKLFF
>-|TRBJ2-7|-|TRBV7-6
TGTGCCAGCAGCCCTCGACAGGGAGGCTCCTACGAGCAGTACTTC
CASSPRQGGSYEQYF
>-|TRBJ2-2|-|TRBV5-5
TGTGCCAGCAGCTTCGACACGAACACCGGGGAGCTGTTTTTT
CASSFDTNTGELFF
>TRBD1|TRBJ2-5|-|TRBV7-2
TGTGCCAGCAGCCCGACAGGGGACGGGACCCAGTACTTC
CASSPTGDGTQYF
>TRBD2|TRBJ2-3|-|TRBV4-1
TGCGCCAGCAGCCTCCGGGAGGTGTTAGGGGCGGCCCGGGCGGAGTCAGATACGCAGTATTTT
CASSLREVLGAARAESDTQYF
>-|TRBJ2-7|-|TRBV2
TGTGCCAGCAGTGCTGCGACAGCAGCCGGCGAGCAGTACTTC
CASSAATAAGEQYF
>TRBD1|TRBJ2-7|-|TRBV6-6
TGTGCCAGCCTTCGAGGGACAGGGTTACTCGAGCAGTACTTC
CASLRGTGLLEQYF
>TRBD1|TRBJ1-4|medium-sized|TRBV6-6
TGTGCCAGCAGTTACTCGGCGGGACAGGGGAATGAAAAACTGTTTTTT
CASSYSAGQGNEKLFF
>TRBD2|TRBJ2-7|-|TRBV14
TGTGCCAGCAGGCGAAGCGGGGGGGACTACGAGCAGTACTTC
CASRRSGGDYEQYF
>-|TRBJ2-5|few|TRBV21-1
TGTGCCAGCAGCAAAGGGGTAGATCGGGGGGGCCTTGAGACCCAGTACTTC
CASSKGVDRGGLETQYF
>TRBD2|TRBJ2-3|few|TRBV10-3
TGTGCCATCAGTGTTTACGCGGGGGGGCTAAATGCAGATACGCAGTATTTT
CAISVYAGGLNADTQYF
>TRBD1|TRBJ1-2|-|TRBV6-5
TGTGCCAGCTTGACAGGGTCCGGCGGCTACACCTTC
CASLTGSGGYTF
>TRBD1|TRBJ1-1|-|TRBV28
TGTGCCAGCAGTGAGGGACAGCCCACTGAAGCTTTCTTT
CASSEGQPTEAFF
>-|TRBJ1-2|-|TRBV15
TGTGCCACCAGCAGAGGAGGAGGGGTCGGGTATGGCTACACCTTC
CATSRGGGVGYGYTF
>-|TRBJ1-6|-|TRBV5-6
TGTGCCAGCAGACGAACAGGGTATAATTCACCCCTCCACTTT
CASRRTGYNSPLHF
>-|TRBJ2-3|-|TRBV7-3
TGTGCCAGCAGCCCGGGGGTAATCACAGATACGCAGTATTTT
CASSPGVITDTQYF
>TRBD1|TRBJ1-2|-|TRBV7-9
TGTGCCAGCAGCGCACGGGACAGGTCTAACTATGGCTACACCTTC
CASSARDRSNYGYTF
>-|TRBJ2-7|-|TRBV28
TGTGCCAGCAGGCTCTCCGGAGACTCGCGCGGGTACGAGCAGTACTTC
CASRLSGDSRGYEQYF